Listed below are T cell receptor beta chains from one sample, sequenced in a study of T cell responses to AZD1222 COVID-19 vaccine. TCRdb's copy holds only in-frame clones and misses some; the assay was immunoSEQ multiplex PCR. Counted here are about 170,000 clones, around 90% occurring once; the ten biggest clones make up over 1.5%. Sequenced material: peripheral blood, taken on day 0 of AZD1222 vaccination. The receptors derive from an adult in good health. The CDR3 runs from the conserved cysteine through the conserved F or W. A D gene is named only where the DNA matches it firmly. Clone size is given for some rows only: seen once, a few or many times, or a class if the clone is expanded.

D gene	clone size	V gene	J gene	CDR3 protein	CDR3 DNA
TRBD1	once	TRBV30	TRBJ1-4	CAWTPTGGELFF	TGTGCCTGGACACCCACAGGGGGAGAACTGTTTTTT
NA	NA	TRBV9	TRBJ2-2	CASSVGGGATGELFF	TGTGCCAGCAGCGTAGGAGGGGGAGCCACCGGGGAGCTGTTTTTT
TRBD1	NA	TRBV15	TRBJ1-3	CATSGTGGVGNTIYF	TGTGCCACCAGCGGGACAGGGGGTGTTGGAAACACCATATATTTT
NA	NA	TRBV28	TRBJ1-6	CATWGGSGTNSPLHF	TGTGCCACGTGGGGGGGGTCAGGGACCAATTCACCCCTCCACTTT
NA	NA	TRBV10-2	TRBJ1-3	CASSEKVGRSHSGNTIYF	TGCGCCAGCAGTGAGAAAGTCGGCAGGTCCCACTCTGGAAACACCATATATTTT
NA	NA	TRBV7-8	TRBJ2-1	CASSPTEASYNEQFF	TGTGCCAGCAGTCCGACCGAAGCCTCCTACAATGAGCAGTTCTTC
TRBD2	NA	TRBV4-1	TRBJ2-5	CASSQVVPSGGAFPETQYF	TGCGCCAGCAGCCAAGTGGTACCTAGCGGGGGGGCCTTCCCAGAGACCCAGTACTTC
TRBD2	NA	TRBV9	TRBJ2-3	CASSATSGSTDTQYF	TGTGCCAGCAGCGCAACTAGCGGGAGTACAGATACGCAGTATTTT
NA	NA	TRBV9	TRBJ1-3	CASSDRRYSGNTIYF	TGTGCCAGCAGTGACCGACGCTACTCTGGAAACACCATATATTTT
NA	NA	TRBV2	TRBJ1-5	CASKKGGFSNQPQHF	TGTGCCAGCAAAAAGGGGGGCTTCAGCAATCAGCCCCAGCATTTT
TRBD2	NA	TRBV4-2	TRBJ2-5	CASSLIAGGLETQYF	TGTGCCAGCAGCCTAATAGCGGGGGGGCTAGAGACCCAGTACTTC
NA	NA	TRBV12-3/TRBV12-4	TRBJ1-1	CASSPYGTEAFF	TGTGCCAGCAGTCCGTACGGCACTGAAGCTTTCTTT
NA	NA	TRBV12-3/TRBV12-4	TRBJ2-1	CASTSVYHEQFF	TGTGCCAGCACATCCGTGTACCATGAGCAGTTCTTC
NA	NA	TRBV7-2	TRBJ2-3	CASSPRTNTDTQYF	TGTGCCAGCAGCCCCCGGACGAACACAGATACGCAGTATTTT
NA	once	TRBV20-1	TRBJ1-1	CSARAQGVAFF	TGCAGTGCTAGGGCACAGGGTGTAGCTTTCTTT
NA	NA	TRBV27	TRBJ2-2	CASSPRRQRTGELFF	TGTGCCAGCTCTCCTAGGAGGCAACGCACCGGGGAGCTGTTTTTT
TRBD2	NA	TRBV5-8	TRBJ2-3	CASSWGGLAGTDTQYF	TGTGCCAGCAGCTGGGGAGGACTAGCGGGCACAGATACGCAGTATTTT
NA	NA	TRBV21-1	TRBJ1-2	CASSKALLGTGGLRGGYTF	TGTGCCAGCAGCAAAGCGCTTTTAGGGACAGGGGGCCTAAGGGGTGGCTACACCTTC
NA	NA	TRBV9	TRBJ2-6	CASSVDIRVSTGANVLTF	TGTGCCAGCAGCGTAGACATCAGGGTATCAACTGGGGCCAACGTCCTGACTTTC
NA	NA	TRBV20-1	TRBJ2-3	CSAGLTDTQYF	TGCAGTGCCGGCCTCACAGATACGCAGTATTTT
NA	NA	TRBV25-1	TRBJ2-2	CASSSLQVADNTGELFF	TGTGCCAGCAGCTCACTTCAGGTAGCGGATAACACCGGGGAGCTGTTTTTT
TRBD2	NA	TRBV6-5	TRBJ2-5	CASRPGLARETQYF	TGTGCCAGCAGACCTGGACTAGCGAGGGAGACCCAGTACTTC